The 26 T cell receptor beta chains listed next were all sequenced from one sample in a study of CD8 T cells in ankylosing spondylitis. TCRdb processed the 5' RACE reads anew with MiXCR; each CDR3 protein has one entry. The repertoire holds roughly 120,000 distinct CDR3 sequences, with roughly 6.6% as singletons. Sample: blood, either unsorted or a sorted T cell fraction (not recorded which). The receptor source for this set is a male donor with ankylosing spondylitis or in good health (not recorded which).

This clonotype was picked up many times. This chain uses TRBV7-2 with TRBJ1-1; unclear D gene. CDR3 size: 14 residues. Trimming took off 1 base at V and 6 bases at J, with 12 bases between the two ends. The V gene's germline CDR1 is SGHTA and CDR2 FQGNSA. CDR3 in amino acids: CASSLDIGVSEAFF. DNA of the CDR3: TGTGCCAGCAGCTTAGACATTGGTGTTTCTGAAGCTTTCTTT.

This clonotype was observed at least ten times. The V gene is TRBV7-2, the J gene TRBJ2-1; 8 positions match TRBD2. The germline V gene has CDR1 SGHTA and CDR2 FQGNSA. The CDR3 length is 15 residues. V trimming: 3 bases; J trimming: 2 bases; junction bases outside the gene matches: 3. The CDR3, as DNA: TGTGCCAGCAGCTTGAGGCGGGAGGCCTACAATGAGCAGTTCTTC. It codes for CASSLRREAYNEQFF. Full variable domain (remainder filled in from reference TRBV7-2 and TRBJ2-1): GAGVSQSPSNKVTEKGKDVELRCDPISGHTALYWYRQSLGQGLEFLIYFQGNSAPDKSGLPSDRFSAERTGGSVSTLTIQRTQQEDSAVYLCASSLRREAYNEQFFGPGTRLTVL.

This clonotype was seen at least ten times. The J gene is TRBJ2-5, the V gene TRBV27; D is perhaps TRBD2 (5 bases). Trimming took off 6 bases at V and 4 bases at J, with 12 bases between the two ends. The CDR3 loop spans 13 amino acids. CDR1 is MNHEY and CDR2 is SMNVEV in the germline V gene (reference sequence). The CDR3 protein is CASSSWESETQYF. DNA of the CDR3: TGTGCCAGCAGCTCTTGGGAGTCAGAGACCCAGTACTTC.

This clonotype was detected many times. The chain has TRBV20-1 and TRBJ2-3; D gene unclear. Germline V gene lookup returns CDR1 DFQATT and CDR2 SNEGSKA (reference sequence). V lost 5 bases to trimming and J lost 4 bases, with 10 bases between them. CDR3 length: 12 residues. DNA for the CDR3: TGCAGTGCTCCTACGACGGCAGATACGCAGTATTTT. It is translated as CSAPTTADTQYF.

Ten or more counts support this clonotype. The chain combines TRBV4-3 with TRBJ2-3; 11 bases fit TRBD2. V lost 3 bases to trimming and J lost 5 bases; unmatched junction nucleotides: 7. This CDR3 comprises 16 residues. CDR1 is LGHNA and CDR2 is YSLEER in the germline V gene. This CDR3 is CASSQGYSGRVDTQYF. CDR3 bases: TGCGCCAGCAGCCAGGGATATAGCGGGAGGGTAGATACGCAGTATTTT.

CDR3 nucleotides: TGTGCCAGCAGCTTACAGGGGGCGGAAGGTCAGCCCCAGCATTTT. Protein: CASSLQGAEGQPQHF. This sequence joins TRBV7-8 and TRBJ1-5, with 8 nucleotides matching TRBD1. CDR1 SGHVS and CDR2 FQNEAQ come from the germline V gene. The CDR3 is 15 amino acids. The V segment lost 2 bases and the J segment 6 bases; nucleotides outside the gene matches: 6.

This clonotype was recorded at least ten times. This chain connects TRBV5-1 to TRBJ2-7; the match to TRBD1 covers 10 bases. The CDR3 has 15 amino acids. V was pared by 4 bases and J by 5 bases, with 9 bases of the junction left unmatched. The germline CDR1 and CDR2 sequences are SGHRS and YFSETQ. CDR3 in amino acids: CASSPDRGSSHEQYF. The CDR3 DNA reads as TGCGCCAGCAGCCCGGACAGGGGGAGCAGTCACGAGCAGTACTTC.

This rearrangement joins TRBV4-1 to TRBJ2-7; D is uncertain. This CDR3 comprises 15 residues. V was clipped by 0 bases and J by 0 bases, with 9 bases between them. Germline V gives CDR1 MGHRA, CDR2 YSYEKL. In DNA, the CDR3 is TGCGCCAGCAGCCAAGAGGTCGGTAGCTCCTACGAGCAGTACTTC. Encoded protein: CASSQEVGSSYEQYF.

Worth noting for this clonotype: A read error may be the cause here, since a much bigger clone is one base away. The chain recombines TRBV3-1 with TRBJ2-3, with D tentatively TRBD2 (5 bases). The V end lost 1 base, the J end lost 1 base, and 18 bases lay between the germline ends. The CDR3 contains 18 residues. Germline V gives CDR1 LGHDT, CDR2 YNNKEL (reference sequence). The CDR3 protein is CASSQVERRTEGTDTQYF. The DNA of the CDR3 is TGTGCCAGCAGCCAAGTCGAAAGACGGACGGAGGGCACAGATACGCAGTATTTT.

This clonotype occurred many times. The junction shows a germline mismatch at one end, possibly a read error. V and J are TRBV12-3 or TRBV12-4 and TRBJ1-2; D is unresolved. CDR3 length: 13 amino acids. The CDR3 here is CASSFSGEYGYTF. Here the CDR3 DNA reads TGTGCCAGCAGTTTTTCCGGGGAGTATGGATACACCTTC.

This clonotype was recorded many times. The chain joins TRBV20-1 to TRBJ2-7; 7 nucleotides align to TRBD2. The CDR3 is 14 residues long. CDR1 and CDR2 (germline): DFQATT, SNEGSKA (reference sequence). The trim removed 0 bases at V and 2 bases at J, leaving 4 bases unmatched. The DNA of the CDR3 is TGCAGTGCTAGAGATCTTCTAGCGGCCTACGAGCAGTACTTC. It yields the protein CSARDLLAAYEQYF.

In its sample, this clonotype was seen many times. This chain connects TRBV28 to TRBJ2-5; TRBD1 matches 9 bases. The J segment lost 7 bases and the V segment lost 5 bases, leaving 11 bases of the junction unmatched. Germline CDR1 and CDR2: MDHEN and SYDVKM. This CDR3 region has 15 residues. The CDR3 coding sequence is TGTGCCAGCAGTACCCCCTCGGGACAGGGAGGGACCCAGTACTTC. Protein product: CASSTPSGQGGTQYF.

This clonotype was counted ten times or more. V and J are TRBV20-1 and TRBJ1-1; possible D gene TRBD1, 5 bases. The CDR3 is 14 residues long. With 3 bases removed from V and 4 bases from J, the gap between germline ends came to 15 bases. CDR1 is DFQATT, CDR2 SNEGSKA, per germline (reference sequence). The CDR3 nucleotides are TGCAGTGCTAGGGCTTGGGGGTCGGGCACTGAAGCTTTCTTT. This codes for CSARAWGSGTEAFF.

This clonotype was found many times. The chain has TRBV6-2 or TRBV6-3 and TRBJ2-6, with D unclear. Germline lookup yields CDR1 MNHEY and CDR2 SVGEGT. The V and J ends lost 0 bases and 0 bases respectively, with 12 bases between them. CDR3 length equals 18 residues. CDR3 DNA sequence: TGTGCCAGCAGTTACTCGGGGTCTCGAGTCTCTGGGGCCAACGTCCTGACTTTC. It codes for CASSYSGSRVSGANVLTF.

This clonotype was seen ten or more times. The chain has TRBV18 and TRBJ1-2, with unresolved D. The CDR3 totals 15 residues. CDR1 and CDR2 from the germline V gene are KGHSH and LQKENI. V was clipped by 4 bases and J by 2 bases, with 14 bases between them. The CDR3 is CASSQSTTSNYGYTF. For the CDR3, the DNA is TGTGCCAGCTCACAGTCAACCACGAGCAACTATGGCTACACCTTC.

In this sample, this clonotype turned up many times. This chain connects TRBV7-2 to TRBJ2-7; the D is unclear. Looked up from germline, CDR1 is SGHTA and CDR2 is FQGNSA. V dropped 5 bases and J dropped 3 bases, with 17 bases sitting between them. This CDR3 has 15 residues. The CDR3 protein is CASSPIPQLHYEQYF. Written as DNA, the CDR3 is TGTGCCAGCAGCCCGATCCCCCAATTACACTACGAGCAGTACTTC.

There are many counts of this clonotype. CDR3 DNA: TGTGCCAGCACGTCTCCGGGGGGCTTTCGGCTTCAAACCTACGAGCAGTACTTC. Protein: CASTSPGGFRLQTYEQYF. The genes are TRBV28 and TRBJ2-7; D perhaps matches TRBD2 (7 bases). This CDR3 contains 18 residues. Trimming removed 7 bases at V and 2 bases at J, with 27 bases between. CDR1 and CDR2 (germline): MDHEN, SYDVKM.

This clonotype was recorded at least ten times. The rearrangement uses TRBV7-9 and TRBJ2-5; D uncertain. This CDR3 is built from 11 residues. Germline lookup yields CDR1 SEHNR and CDR2 FQNEAQ (reference sequence). Trimming left V 8 bases short and J 1 base short, with 5 bases between. The CDR3 DNA sequence: TGTGCCAGCGGCGTCCAAGAGACCCAGTACTTC. Protein sequence: CASGVQETQYF.

This clonotype was found many times. This chain joins TRBV7-2 and TRBJ1-2; TRBD1 aligns across 8 bases. This CDR3 contains 15 residues. The V gene's germline CDR1 is SGHTA and CDR2 FQGNSA. The V gene end was trimmed by 2 bases and the J gene end by 3 bases; junction bases not matched to a gene: 5. The CDR3: CASSLQVTGDYGYTF. In nucleotides, the CDR3 is TGTGCCAGCAGCTTACAAGTGACAGGGGACTATGGCTACACCTTC.

The rearrangement joins TRBV7-7 to TRBJ2-5; TRBD2 aligns across 9 bases. CDR3 length: 15 amino acids. CDR1 is SSHAT and CDR2 is FNYEAQ in the germline V gene (reference sequence). Trimming removed 1 base from V and 3 bases from J; junction bases left unmatched: 3. For the CDR3, the DNA is TGTGCCAGCAGCTTAGGAGCGGGGGGAGAAGAGACCCAGTACTTC. Translating it yields CASSLGAGGEETQYF.

This clonotype showed up many times. The V and J genes are TRBV7-9 and TRBJ2-7; D remains unclear. This CDR3 region has 12 residues. V shed 8 bases and J shed 0 bases, with 8 bases lying between them. Germline CDR1 SEHNR, CDR2 FQNEAQ (reference sequence). CDR3 DNA: TGTGCCAGCGGGTCGCTCTCCTACGAGCAGTACTTC. Translated, it gives CASGSLSYEQYF. The entire variable domain, with the rest obtained from reference TRBV7-9 and TRBJ2-7, is as follows: DTGVSQNPRHKITKRGQNVTFRCDPISEHNRLYWYRQTLGQGPEFLTYFQNEAQLEKSRLLSDRFSAERPKGSFSTLEIQRTEQGDSAMYLCASGSLSYEQYFGPGTRLTVT.

This rearrangement joins TRBV12-3 or TRBV12-4 to TRBJ2-2; D perhaps matches TRBD2 (5 bases). The germline V and J ends were trimmed by 5 bases and 2 bases, with 12 bases remaining between them. The CDR3 loop spans 15 amino acids. The CDR3 DNA reads as TGTGCCAGCAGTCCTCGCCGGGGAAACACCGGGGAGCTGTTTTTT. This codes for CASSPRRGNTGELFF.

This clonotype was detected many times. The chain carries TRBV12-3 or TRBV12-4 and TRBJ2-7; no firm D call. V was clipped by 3 bases and J by 0 bases, with 6 bases between them. This CDR3 contains 13 residues. The CDR3 region is CASSFRISYEQYF. In nucleotides, the CDR3 is TGTGCCAGCAGTTTTCGGATCTCCTACGAGCAGTACTTC.

This clonotype showed up many times. The rearrangement joins TRBV12-3 or TRBV12-4 to TRBJ1-2, with D perhaps matching TRBD1 (5 bases). The CDR3 length is 15 residues. V lost 3 bases and J 3 bases, leaving 14 bases between the germline ends. This chain's CDR3 is CASSFRQLRDYGYTF. DNA of the CDR3: TGTGCCAGCAGTTTCCGACAGCTTAGGGACTATGGCTACACCTTC.

The sample holds many counts of this clonotype. Written as DNA, the CDR3 is TGTGCCAGCAGTCCTCAGGGGGCAGACACTGAAGCTTTCTTT. Translated, it gives CASSPQGADTEAFF. The V and J genes are TRBV12-3 or TRBV12-4 and TRBJ1-1, with 8 nucleotides matching TRBD1. This CDR3 is 14 amino acids long. Trimming cost V 5 bases and J 3 bases; bases outside gene matches: 5.

This clonotype was seen at least ten times. The V and J genes are TRBV6-1 and TRBJ1-2, with D maybe TRBD1 (6 bases). V was shortened by 6 bases and J by 6 bases, with 26 bases between the two germline ends. The CDR3 consists of 17 residues. Germline V gene sequence: CDR1 MNHNS, CDR2 SASEGT. DNA of the CDR3: TGTGCCAGCAGAGATCTACATGAGGCAGGGGCGCTCGATGGCTACACCTTC. It codes for CASRDLHEAGALDGYTF.